These T cell receptor beta chains were read from a single sample in a study of vaccination effects on CD4 cells after COVID-19. These receptors lack a known antigen. Only in-frame clones appear in the TCRdb table, and some are missing; sequencing was by immunoSEQ multiplex PCR. The sample holds around 66,000 clones; roughly 76% are singletons and the top ten take 3% to 4%. The sample in question was CD4+ T cells from PBMCs cultured with HCoV-OC43 spike peptides, obtained before COVID-19 vaccination. These TCRs come from a human donor who received a COVID-19 vaccine. CDR3s include the opening cysteine and the closing phenylalanine or tryptophan.

>TRBV28
CASSTRDVPSYGYTF
>TRBV2
CASSVEDYEQFF
>TRBV5-4
CASSGIQGPGELFF
>TRBV7-2
CASSLSGPGGTDTQYF
>TRBV7-2
CASSLGSGDQPQHF
>TRBV5-1
CASSFLGPGDTEAFF
>TRBV6-5
CASKAGRERAYGYTF
>TRBV7-9
CASSLRGITSTDTQYF
>TRBV5-1
CASSRGGADSYNEQFF
>TRBV19
CASRTTGGGNQPQHF
>TRBV30
CAWTITGVGNYGYTF
>TRBV28
CASSFPANNQPQHF
>TRBV12-5
CASGPPGGGGQDGYTF
>TRBV7-2
CASSLALAGSANTGELFF
>TRBV9
CASSVVTGQGEKLFF
>TRBV3-1/TRBV3-2
CASSQPGQGDIQYF
>TRBV9
CASSAGGQGVGYTF
>TRBV3-1/TRBV3-2
CASSQDPSRVRTEAFF
>TRBV19
CASTLAGGPGANVLTF
>TRBV2
CASSDLSRVGTQYF
>TRBV5-1
CATNLAGGLYNEQFF
>TRBV28
CASSLWGGVSNQPQHF
>TRBV6-5
CASRIPGQGGYTF
>TRBV6-4
CASSPRENTEAFF
>TRBV11-3
CASSYSPASGQETQYF
>TRBV6-4
CASSSTGNNQPQHF
>TRBV10-1
CASSPGGHLAKNIQYF
>TRBV30
CAWSVTKTASGYTF
>TRBV18
CASSPNTGASYNEQFF
>TRBV24-1
CATSDSARGGPYNEQFF
>TRBV18
CASSRVAARDTEAFF
>TRBV7-9
CASSLGVASEALHF
>TRBV24-1
CATSDARGIYNEQFF
>TRBV29-1
CSVGNRGGTEAFF
>TRBV19
CASSRNTEAFF
>TRBV7-2
CASRIYSGIRAEAFF
>TRBV6-2/TRBV6-3
CASSPTRTSGGARDTQYF
>TRBV4-3
CASSQGNYGYTF
>TRBV10-2
CASSENRNTGELFF
>TRBV10-3
CAISPQGNTEAFF
>TRBV3-1/TRBV3-2
CASRGQGFGYTF
>TRBV25-1
CASSERFGGAGELFF
>TRBV5-1
CASSFRGGEKLFF
>TRBV7-2
CASSVNGLGNEQFF
>TRBV6-5
CASSYSQGVQGYTF
>TRBV24-1
CATSDQKTEFSNQPQHF
>TRBV24-1
CATSDKTGGHQPQHF
>TRBV19
CASSPRTGDGGTEAFF
>TRBV7-2
CASSADPGENSPLHF
>TRBV9
CASSTMTGGNEQFF